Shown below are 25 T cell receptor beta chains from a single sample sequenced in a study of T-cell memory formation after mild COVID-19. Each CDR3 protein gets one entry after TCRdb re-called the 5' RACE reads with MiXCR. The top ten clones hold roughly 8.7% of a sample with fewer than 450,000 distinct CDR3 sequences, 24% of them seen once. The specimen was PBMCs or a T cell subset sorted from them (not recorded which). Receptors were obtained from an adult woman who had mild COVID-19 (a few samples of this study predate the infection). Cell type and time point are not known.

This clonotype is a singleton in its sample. The chain's CDR3 is CSARDPATGYYGYTF. Here the CDR3 DNA reads TGCAGTGCTAGAGACCCGGCGACAGGGTACTATGGCTACACCTTC. The chain joins TRBV20-1 to TRBJ1-2; 7 nucleotides agree with TRBD1. V shed 0 bases, J shed 3 bases, and the junction held 7 bases outside the gene matches. The CDR3 runs 15 residues. The germline V gene has CDR1 DFQATT and CDR2 SNEGSKA (reference sequence).

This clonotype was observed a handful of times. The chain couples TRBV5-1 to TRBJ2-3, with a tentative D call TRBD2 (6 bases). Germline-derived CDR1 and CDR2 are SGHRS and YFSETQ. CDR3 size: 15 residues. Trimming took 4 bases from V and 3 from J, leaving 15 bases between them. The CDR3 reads CASSLGGGETDTQYF. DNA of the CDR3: TGCGCCAGCAGCCTGGGCGGAGGGGAGACAGATACGCAGTATTTT.

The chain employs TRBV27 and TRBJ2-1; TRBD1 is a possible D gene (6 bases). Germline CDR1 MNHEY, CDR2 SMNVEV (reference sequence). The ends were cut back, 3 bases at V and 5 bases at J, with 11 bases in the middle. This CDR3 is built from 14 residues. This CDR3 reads CASSFGTHNNEQFF. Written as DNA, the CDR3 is TGTGCCAGCAGTTTTGGGACACATAACAATGAGCAGTTCTTC.

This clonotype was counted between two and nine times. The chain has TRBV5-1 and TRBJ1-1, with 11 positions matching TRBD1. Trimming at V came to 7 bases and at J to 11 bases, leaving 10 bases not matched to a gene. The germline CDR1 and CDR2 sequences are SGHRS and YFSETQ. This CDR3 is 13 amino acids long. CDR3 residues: CASSAGQGARAFF. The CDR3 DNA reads TGCGCCAGCTCCGCCGGACAGGGGGCAAGGGCTTTCTTT. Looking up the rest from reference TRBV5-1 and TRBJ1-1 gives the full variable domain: KAGVTQTPRYLIKTRGQQVTLSCSPISGHRSVSWYQQTPGQGLQFLFEYFSETQRNKGNFPGRFSGRQFSNSRSEMNVSTLELGDSALYLCASSAGQGARAFFGQGTRLTVV.

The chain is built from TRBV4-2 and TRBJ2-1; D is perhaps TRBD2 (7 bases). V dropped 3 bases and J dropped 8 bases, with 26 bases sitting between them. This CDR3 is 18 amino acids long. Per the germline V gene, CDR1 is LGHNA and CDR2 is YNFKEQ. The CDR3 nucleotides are TGTGCCAGCAGCCACGATGGGGAGGGGGGGCAGCTAGCTCATGAGCAGTTCTTC. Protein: CASSHDGEGGQLAHEQFF.

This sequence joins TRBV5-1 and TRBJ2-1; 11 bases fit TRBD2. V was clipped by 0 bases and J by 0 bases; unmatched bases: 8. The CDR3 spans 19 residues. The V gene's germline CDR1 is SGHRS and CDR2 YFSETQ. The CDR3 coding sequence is TGCGCCAGCAGCTTGGAATTAGCGGGGGGGAGAAGCTCCTACAATGAGCAGTTCTTC. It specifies CASSLELAGGRSSYNEQFF.

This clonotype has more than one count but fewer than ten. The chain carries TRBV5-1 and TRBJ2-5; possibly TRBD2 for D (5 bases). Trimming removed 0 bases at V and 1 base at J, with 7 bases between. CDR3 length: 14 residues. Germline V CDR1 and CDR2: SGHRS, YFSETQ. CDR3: CASSLGEGQETQYF. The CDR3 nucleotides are TGCGCCAGCAGCTTGGGAGAGGGCCAAGAGACCCAGTACTTC.

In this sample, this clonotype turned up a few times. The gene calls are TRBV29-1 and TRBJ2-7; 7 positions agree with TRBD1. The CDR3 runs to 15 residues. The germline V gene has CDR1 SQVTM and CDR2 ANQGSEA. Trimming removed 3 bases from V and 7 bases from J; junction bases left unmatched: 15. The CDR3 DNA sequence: TGCAGCGTTGAGATCCCGGGACAGTCCACGTTAGAGCAGTACTTC. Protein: CSVEIPGQSTLEQYF.

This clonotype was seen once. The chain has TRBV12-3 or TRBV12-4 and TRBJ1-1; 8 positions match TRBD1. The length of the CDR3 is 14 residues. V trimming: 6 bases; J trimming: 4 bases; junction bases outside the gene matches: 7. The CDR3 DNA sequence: TGTGCCAGCAGCTCAGGGGGCGAGGGCACTGAAGCTTTCTTT. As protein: CASSSGGEGTEAFF.

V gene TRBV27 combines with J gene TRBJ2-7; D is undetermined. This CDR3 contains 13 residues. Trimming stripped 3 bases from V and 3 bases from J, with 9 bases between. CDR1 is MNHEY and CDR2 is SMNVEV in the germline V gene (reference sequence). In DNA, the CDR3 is TGTGCCAGCAGTTTCAGAGAGTTCTACGAGCAGTACTTC. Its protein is CASSFREFYEQYF.

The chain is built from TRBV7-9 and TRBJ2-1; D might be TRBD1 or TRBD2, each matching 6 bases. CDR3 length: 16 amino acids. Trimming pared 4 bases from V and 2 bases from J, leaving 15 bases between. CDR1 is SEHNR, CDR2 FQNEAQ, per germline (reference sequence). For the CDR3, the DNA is TGTGCCAGCAGCTCCCCTGGGGGGCCTCCCTACAATGAGCAGTTCTTC. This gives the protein CASSSPGGPPYNEQFF.

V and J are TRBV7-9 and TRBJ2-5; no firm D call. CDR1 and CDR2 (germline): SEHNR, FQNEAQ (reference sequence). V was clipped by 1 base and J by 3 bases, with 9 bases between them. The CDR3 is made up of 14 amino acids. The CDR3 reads CASSLGQAKETQYF. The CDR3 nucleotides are TGTGCCAGCAGCTTAGGGCAGGCCAAAGAGACCCAGTACTTC.

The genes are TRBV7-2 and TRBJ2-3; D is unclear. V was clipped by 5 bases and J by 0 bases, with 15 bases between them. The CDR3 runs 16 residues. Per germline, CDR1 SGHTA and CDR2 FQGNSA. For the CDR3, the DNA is TGTGCCAGCAGCCTCAGGACGGGTACGAGCACAGATACGCAGTATTTT. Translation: CASSLRTGTSTDTQYF.

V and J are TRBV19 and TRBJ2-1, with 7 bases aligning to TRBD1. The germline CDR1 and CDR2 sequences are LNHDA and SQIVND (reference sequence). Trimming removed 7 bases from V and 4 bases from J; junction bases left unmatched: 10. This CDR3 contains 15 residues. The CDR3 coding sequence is TGTGCCAGTACCCTGACAGGGCGGCGATACAATGAGCAGTTCTTC. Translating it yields CASTLTGRRYNEQFF.

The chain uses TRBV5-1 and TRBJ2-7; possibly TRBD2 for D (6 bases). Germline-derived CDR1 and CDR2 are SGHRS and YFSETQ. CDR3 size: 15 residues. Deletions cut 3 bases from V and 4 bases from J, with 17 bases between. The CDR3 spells CASSSGVGGIYEQYF. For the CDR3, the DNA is TGCGCCAGCAGCTCCGGCGTCGGGGGAATATACGAGCAGTACTTC.

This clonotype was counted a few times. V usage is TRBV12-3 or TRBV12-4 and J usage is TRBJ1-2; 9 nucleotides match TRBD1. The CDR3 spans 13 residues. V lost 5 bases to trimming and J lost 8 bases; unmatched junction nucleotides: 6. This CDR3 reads CASSQGQGFGYTF. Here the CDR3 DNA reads TGTGCCAGCAGTCAGGGACAGGGATTCGGCTACACCTTC.

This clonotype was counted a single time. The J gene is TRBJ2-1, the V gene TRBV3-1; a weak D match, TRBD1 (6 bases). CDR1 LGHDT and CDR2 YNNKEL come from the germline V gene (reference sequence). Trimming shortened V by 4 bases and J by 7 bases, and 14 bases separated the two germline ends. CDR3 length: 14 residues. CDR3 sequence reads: CASSPPQGWNEQFF. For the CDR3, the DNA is TGTGCCAGCAGCCCCCCCCAGGGGTGGAATGAGCAGTTCTTC.

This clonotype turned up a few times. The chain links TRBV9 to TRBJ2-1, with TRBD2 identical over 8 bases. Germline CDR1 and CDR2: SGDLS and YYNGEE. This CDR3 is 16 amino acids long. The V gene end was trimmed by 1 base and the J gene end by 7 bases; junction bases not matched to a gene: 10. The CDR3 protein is CASSVLISGGGNEQFF. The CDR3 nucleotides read TGTGCCAGCAGCGTATTGATCAGCGGGGGAGGGAATGAGCAGTTCTTC.

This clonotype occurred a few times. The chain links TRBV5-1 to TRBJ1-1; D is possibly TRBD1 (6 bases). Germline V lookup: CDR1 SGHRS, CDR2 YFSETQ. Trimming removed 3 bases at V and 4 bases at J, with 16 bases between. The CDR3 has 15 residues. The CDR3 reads CASSWMGDRITEAFF. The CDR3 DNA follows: TGCGCCAGCAGCTGGATGGGTGACAGGATCACTGAAGCTTTCTTT.

This CDR3 is CASSLLTGPTETQYF. CDR3 coding DNA: TGTGCCAGCAGTTTGTTGACAGGCCCCACGGAGACCCAGTACTTC. The rearrangement links TRBV12-3 or TRBV12-4 to TRBJ2-5; D possibly corresponds to TRBD1 (6 bases). The CDR3 has 15 residues. Trimming shortened V by 3 bases and J by 5 bases, and 16 bases separated the two germline ends.

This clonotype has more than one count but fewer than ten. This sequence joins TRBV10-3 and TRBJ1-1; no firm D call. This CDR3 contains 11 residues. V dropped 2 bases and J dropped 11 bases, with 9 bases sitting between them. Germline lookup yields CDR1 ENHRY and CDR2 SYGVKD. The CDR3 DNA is TGTGCCATCAGTGAGCTAAATACGGCTTTCTTT. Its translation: CAISELNTAFF.

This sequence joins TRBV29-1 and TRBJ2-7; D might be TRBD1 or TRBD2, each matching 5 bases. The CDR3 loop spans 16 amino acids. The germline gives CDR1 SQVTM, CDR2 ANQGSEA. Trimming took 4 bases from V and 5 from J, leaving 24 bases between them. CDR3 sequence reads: CSVAGINGGVENEQYF. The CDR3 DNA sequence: TGCAGCGTTGCAGGGATAAATGGGGGAGTGGAGAACGAGCAGTACTTC.

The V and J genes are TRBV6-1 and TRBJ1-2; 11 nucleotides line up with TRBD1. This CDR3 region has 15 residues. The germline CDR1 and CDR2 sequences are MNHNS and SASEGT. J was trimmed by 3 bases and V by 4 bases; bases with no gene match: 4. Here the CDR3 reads CASSARTGGDYGYTF. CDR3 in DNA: TGTGCCAGCAGTGCCCGGACAGGGGGCGACTATGGCTACACCTTC.

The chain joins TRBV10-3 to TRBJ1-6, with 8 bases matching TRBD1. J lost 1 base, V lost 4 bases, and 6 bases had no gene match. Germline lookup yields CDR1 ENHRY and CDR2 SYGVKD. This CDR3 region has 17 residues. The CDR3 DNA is TGTGCCATCAGTGGCGTACAGGGGGGATCCTATAATTCACCCCTCCACTTT. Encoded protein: CAISGVQGGSYNSPLHF.

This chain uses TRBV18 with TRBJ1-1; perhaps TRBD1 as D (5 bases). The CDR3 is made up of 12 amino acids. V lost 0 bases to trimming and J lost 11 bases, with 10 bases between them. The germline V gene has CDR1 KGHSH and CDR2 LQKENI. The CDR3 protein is CASSPPGGTAFF. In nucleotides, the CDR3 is TGTGCCAGCTCACCACCCGGCGGGACGGCTTTCTTT.